This TCR beta chain was sequenced for a study of blood T cell repertoires in COVID-19. TCRdb keeps only in-frame clones here, not all; method: immunoSEQ multiplex PCR. Of about 270,000 clones in the sample, 86% were seen once. Recovered status applied to Cohort 3 donors who had two consecutive negative PCRs. It also applied to those with clearance or with symptom resolution. V gave up 5 bases and J gave up 0 bases, with 11 bases separating them. CDR1 is SGHVS, CDR2 FNYEAQ, per germline. CDR3 length: 15 amino acids. The sequence was obtained from a woman between 18 and 29 years old who had recovered from COVID-19. The source material was PBMCs or T cells enriched from blood (not recorded which). The rearrangement uses TRBV7-6 and TRBJ1-3, with a tentative D call TRBD1 (6 bases). CDR3 sequence: CASSPDRTSGNTIYF. In DNA form, the CDR3 reads TGTGCCAGCAGCCCAGACAGGACCTCTGGAAACACCATATATTTT.